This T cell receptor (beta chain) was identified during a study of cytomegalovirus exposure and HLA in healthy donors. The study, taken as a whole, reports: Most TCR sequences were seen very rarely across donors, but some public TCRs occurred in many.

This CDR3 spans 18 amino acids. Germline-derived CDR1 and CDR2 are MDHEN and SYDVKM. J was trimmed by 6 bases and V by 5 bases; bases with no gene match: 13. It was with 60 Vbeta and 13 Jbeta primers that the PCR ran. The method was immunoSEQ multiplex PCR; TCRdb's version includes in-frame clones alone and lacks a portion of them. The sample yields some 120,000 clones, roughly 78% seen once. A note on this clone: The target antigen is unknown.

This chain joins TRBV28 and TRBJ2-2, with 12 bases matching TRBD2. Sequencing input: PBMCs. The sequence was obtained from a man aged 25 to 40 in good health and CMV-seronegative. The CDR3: CASSVGLAGRSIPGELFF. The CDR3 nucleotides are TGTGCCAGCAGTGTCGGACTAGCGGGGAGGTCAATACCCGGGGAGCTGTTTTTT.